These 27 T cell receptor beta chains originate from one sample sequenced in a study of T-cell memory formation after mild COVID-19. TCRdb passed the 5' RACE reads through MiXCR, listing each CDR3 protein once. In the table there are a few hundred thousand distinct CDR3 sequences, more than 20% of which are singletons. The sequenced sample was PBMCs or a T cell subset sorted from them (not recorded which). Every receptor here comes from an adult woman who had mild COVID-19 (a few samples of this study predate the infection). Cell type and time point are not known.

This clonotype turned up a few times. The chain carries TRBV7-2 and TRBJ2-7; 12 bases fit TRBD2. Germline CDR1 reads SGHTA; CDR2 reads FQGNSA. The CDR3 length is 15 residues. V lost 0 bases, J lost 6 bases, and 3 bases stayed unmatched. The CDR3 is CASSLARLAGAEQYF. CDR3 DNA: TGTGCCAGCAGCTTAGCTAGACTAGCGGGAGCCGAGCAGTACTTC.

This clonotype occurred a few times. The V gene is TRBV5-6, the J gene TRBJ2-4; TRBD2 agrees at 7 bases. The V gene end was trimmed by 6 bases and the J gene end by 8 bases; junction bases not matched to a gene: 14. This CDR3 has 15 residues. Germline V gene data show CDR1 as SGHDT and CDR2 as YYEEEE. The CDR3 region is CASTNKRQGGYIQYF. The CDR3 nucleotides are TGTGCCAGCACCAACAAACGGCAGGGAGGGTACATTCAGTACTTC.

The chain has TRBV20-1 and TRBJ1-5; D is unclear. This CDR3 spans 16 amino acids. Per the germline V gene, CDR1 is DFQATT and CDR2 is SNEGSKA (reference sequence). V dropped 0 bases and J dropped 0 bases, with 12 bases sitting between them. In nucleotides, the CDR3 is TGCAGTGCTAGAGATCGTGGGTTCTTTAGCAATCAGCCCCAGCATTTT. The encoded protein is CSARDRGFFSNQPQHF.

The CDR3 loop is CASSVPGRGKQFF. DNA of the CDR3: TGTGCCAGCAGCGTACCGGGGCGGGGAAAGCAGTTCTTC. The chain joins TRBV9 to TRBJ2-1, with a tentative D call TRBD2 (6 bases). V shed 1 base and J shed 11 bases, with 13 bases lying between them. The CDR3 has 13 amino acids. Germline V gene lookup returns CDR1 SGDLS and CDR2 YYNGEE.

J is TRBJ1-5 and V is TRBV12-3 or TRBV12-4; D uncertain. Trimming stripped 3 bases from V and 1 base from J, with 7 bases between. This CDR3 contains 14 residues. DNA of the CDR3: TGTGCCAGCAGTTTTGCGGACAGCAATCAGCCCCAGCATTTT. As protein: CASSFADSNQPQHF.

This chain uses TRBV12-3 or TRBV12-4 with TRBJ2-1, with 9 bases identical to TRBD2. The ends lost 2 bases at V and 4 bases at J; junction bases unmatched: 12. The CDR3 consists of 18 residues. Here the CDR3 DNA reads TGTGCCAGCAGTTTATGGCGGCGATCTAGCGGGGTTTACAATGAGCAGTTCTTC. Its translation: CASSLWRRSSGVYNEQFF.

This rearrangement joins TRBV29-1 to TRBJ2-1; TRBD1 matches 12 bases. This CDR3 comprises 14 residues. V gave up 7 bases and J gave up 7 bases; unmatched junction bases: 8. Germline V gene data show CDR1 as SQVTM and CDR2 as ANQGSEA. The CDR3 sequence: CSGGDRGPWNEQFF. DNA of the CDR3: TGCAGCGGGGGGGACAGGGGGCCTTGGAATGAGCAGTTCTTC.

The chain couples TRBV5-1 to TRBJ2-7; 12 bases map to TRBD1. The CDR3 extends over 17 amino acids. The V gene's germline CDR1 is SGHRS and CDR2 YFSETQ. The J segment lost 3 bases and the V segment lost 3 bases, leaving 10 bases of the junction unmatched. CDR3 loop: CASSSGQGASRVYEQYF. In DNA form, the CDR3 reads TGCGCCAGCAGCTCGGGACAGGGGGCGAGTCGAGTCTACGAGCAGTACTTC.

This clonotype has ten or more counts. This chain uses TRBV5-5 with TRBJ1-6, with 8 nucleotides matching TRBD1. CDR3 length: 16 amino acids. Trimming cost V 1 base and J 6 bases; bases outside gene matches: 6. CDR1 and CDR2 from the germline V gene are SGHKS and YYEKEE (reference sequence). DNA for the CDR3: TGTGCCAGCAGCTTGAGACAGGGGATAAGTAATTCACCCCTCCACTTT. It yields the protein CASSLRQGISNSPLHF.

This chain joins TRBV10-3 and TRBJ1-5; D perhaps matches TRBD1 (6 bases). Trimming took 3 bases from V and 5 from J, leaving 14 bases between them. This CDR3 has 15 residues. The germline V gene has CDR1 ENHRY and CDR2 SYGVKD. The DNA for the CDR3 is TGTGCCATCAGTGAAAGGGTTGGGGGCGATCAGCCCCAGCATTTT. Translated: CAISERVGGDQPQHF.

The chain has TRBV7-9 and TRBJ2-3; 8 nucleotides agree with TRBD2. This CDR3 spans 17 amino acids. From germline, CDR1 is SEHNR and CDR2 FQNEAQ (reference sequence). CDR3 sequence (DNA): TGTGCTTACCGCCCTACCTCGGGACTAGGCAGCCCAGATACGCAGTATTTT. This gives the protein CAYRPTSGLGSPDTQYF. The full variable domain, completed using reference TRBV7-9 and TRBJ2-3, is DTGVSQNPRHKITKRGQNVTFRCDPISEHNRLYWYRQTLGQGPEFLTYFQNEAQLEKSRLLSDRFSAERPKGSFSTLEIQRTEQGDSAMYLCAYRPTSGLGSPDTQYFGPGTRLTVL.

The chain is built from TRBV18 and TRBJ1-5; D not certain. Per the germline V gene, CDR1 is KGHSH and CDR2 is LQKENI. The CDR3 covers 15 residues. Deletions cut 3 bases from V and 0 bases from J, with 9 bases between. The CDR3 spells CASSPSGNSNQPQHF. The DNA of the CDR3 is TGTGCCAGCTCACCGAGCGGAAATAGCAATCAGCCCCAGCATTTT.

This clonotype was observed a handful of times. The chain links TRBV24-1 to TRBJ2-7; 7 nucleotides line up with TRBD2. V dropped 5 bases and J dropped 0; count of bases not matched to a gene: 3. The CDR3 contains 14 residues. The germline V gene has CDR1 KGHDR and CDR2 SFDVKD. The CDR3 DNA reads as TGTGCCACCAGTGCCCCGGGAGGCTCCTACGAGCAGTACTTC. Its protein is CATSAPGGSYEQYF.

This clonotype has a handful of counts. The rearrangement links TRBV29-1 to TRBJ2-5; 8 nucleotides line up with TRBD1. V shed 7 bases and J 1 base; nucleotides not matched to a gene: 8. Germline CDR1 reads SQVTM; CDR2 reads ANQGSEA. This CDR3 has 14 residues. CDR3 in DNA: TGCAGCGCCCGGAGGGGACAGGCCCAAGAGACCCAGTACTTC. Amino acid sequence: CSARRGQAQETQYF.

This clonotype was observed many times. The chain couples TRBV7-2 to TRBJ1-5; D not resolved. The V gene lost 6 bases and the J gene lost 3 bases, with 6 bases spanning the gap. Germline assignment: CDR1 SGHTA and CDR2 FQGNSA. The CDR3 totals 12 residues. The CDR3 protein is CASSDFNQPQHF. In DNA form, the CDR3 reads TGTGCCAGCAGTGACTTCAATCAGCCCCAGCATTTT.

The V gene is TRBV11-2, the J gene TRBJ2-2, with D hard to call. Per the germline V gene, CDR1 is SGHAT and CDR2 is FQNNGV. The V end lost 1 base, the J end lost 4 bases, and 13 bases lay between the germline ends. CDR3 length: 16 amino acids. CDR3 sequence reads: CASSLGADLFTGELFF. The CDR3 region has the DNA TGTGCCAGCAGCTTAGGGGCCGACCTTTTCACCGGGGAGCTGTTTTTT.

V is TRBV3-2 and J is TRBJ2-4. TRBV3-2 is an annotated pseudogene. CDR3 length equals 16 residues. DNA for the CDR3: TGTGCCAGCAGCCAAGATAAAGGACCACTCAAAAACATTCAGTACTTC. This sequence encodes CASSQDKGPLKNIQYF.

This clonotype has just a few counts. V gene TRBV20-1 combines with J gene TRBJ2-7, with D tentatively TRBD1 or TRBD2 (5 bases each). V was shortened by 6 bases and J by 0 bases, with 18 bases between the two germline ends. This CDR3 is built from 15 residues. The V gene's germline CDR1 is DFQATT and CDR2 SNEGSKA (reference sequence). The CDR3 sequence is CSAKRGAESSYEQYF. CDR3 nucleotide sequence: TGCAGTGCAAAGAGGGGAGCGGAAAGCTCCTACGAGCAGTACTTC.

The chain recombines TRBV9 with TRBJ2-1, with 7 bases identical to TRBD2. Germline V gives CDR1 SGDLS, CDR2 YYNGEE. With V trimmed by 0 bases and J by 6 bases, 3 bases remained unmatched. This CDR3 spans 14 amino acids. The CDR3 sequence is CASSVDGLVNEQFF. In nucleotides, the CDR3 is TGTGCCAGCAGCGTAGACGGACTAGTCAATGAGCAGTTCTTC.

There are many counts of this clonotype. The genes are TRBV18 and TRBJ2-1, with TRBD1 matching over 12 bases. Looked up from germline, CDR1 is KGHSH and CDR2 is LQKENI. CDR3 length: 16 residues. V shed 0 bases, J shed 7 bases, and the junction held 4 bases outside the gene matches. The CDR3 reads CASSPPGQGALNEQFF. DNA for the CDR3: TGTGCCAGCTCACCACCGGGACAGGGGGCCTTGAATGAGCAGTTCTTC.

This clonotype was seen a handful of times. This chain joins TRBV12-3 or TRBV12-4 and TRBJ2-1; no reliable D call. The V and J ends lost 5 bases and 7 bases respectively, with 15 bases between them. This CDR3 is built from 14 residues. In nucleotides, the CDR3 is TGTGCCAGCAGTACGGGTTTGGGGTTGAATGAGCAGTTCTTC. It yields the protein CASSTGLGLNEQFF.

This clonotype was seen more than once but under ten times. This rearrangement joins TRBV7-9 to TRBJ2-7, with a possible D match to TRBD1 (6 bases). This CDR3 comprises 15 residues. CDR1 SEHNR and CDR2 FQNEAQ come from the germline V gene (reference sequence). The V end lost 5 bases, the J end lost 5 bases, and 19 bases lay between the germline ends. The CDR3 DNA is TGTGCCAGCAGCCCCCGAAGGAACAGGGACCACGAGCAGTACTTC. Translation: CASSPRRNRDHEQYF.

The chain carries TRBV14 and TRBJ2-5, with D perhaps matching TRBD1 or TRBD2 (5 bases each). V lost 1 base and J 7 bases, leaving 13 bases between the germline ends. This CDR3 has 14 amino acids. Germline-derived CDR1 and CDR2 are SGHDN and FVKESK. CDR3 protein: CASSQGDLWGTQYF. In DNA, the CDR3 is TGTGCCAGCAGCCAAGGGGACCTCTGGGGGACCCAGTACTTC.

The sample holds a few counts of this clonotype. The rearrangement joins TRBV6-2 or TRBV6-3 to TRBJ2-5; weak D call: TRBD1 (5 bases). The CDR3 loop spans 16 amino acids. The V and J ends lost 6 bases and 7 bases respectively, with 24 bases between them. The germline gives CDR1 MNHEY, CDR2 SVGEGT. The CDR3 sequence: CASSPTLIRATGTQYF. The CDR3 bases are TGTGCCAGCAGCCCGACCTTGATTAGGGCCACAGGGACCCAGTACTTC.

V gene TRBV7-2 combines with J gene TRBJ2-1; TRBD2 matches 10 bases. This CDR3 is 14 amino acids long. Germline loops: CDR1 SGHTA, CDR2 FQGNSA. The CDR3 spells CTSGGTFAANEQFF. The CDR3 region has the DNA TGTACTAGCGGGGGGACCTTTGCGGCGAATGAGCAGTTCTTC.

This clonotype was detected ten times or more. This chain joins TRBV6-5 and TRBJ2-1; D ambiguous. The V end was cut by 6 bases, the J end by 5 bases, with 5 bases between. Germline lookup yields CDR1 MNHEY and CDR2 SVGAGI. The CDR3 has 11 amino acids. The CDR3 is CASRNNNEQFF. DNA for the CDR3: TGTGCCAGCAGAAACAACAATGAGCAGTTCTTC.

The chain joins TRBV13 to TRBJ2-7, with TRBD1 matching 8 bases. The V segment lost 3 bases and the J segment 2 bases; nucleotides outside the gene matches: 6. Germline V gives CDR1 PRHDT, CDR2 FYEKMQ (reference sequence). CDR3 length: 15 amino acids. CDR3 sequence reads: CASSFDRGRAYEQYF. The DNA of the CDR3 is TGTGCCAGCAGCTTCGACAGGGGAAGAGCCTACGAGCAGTACTTC.